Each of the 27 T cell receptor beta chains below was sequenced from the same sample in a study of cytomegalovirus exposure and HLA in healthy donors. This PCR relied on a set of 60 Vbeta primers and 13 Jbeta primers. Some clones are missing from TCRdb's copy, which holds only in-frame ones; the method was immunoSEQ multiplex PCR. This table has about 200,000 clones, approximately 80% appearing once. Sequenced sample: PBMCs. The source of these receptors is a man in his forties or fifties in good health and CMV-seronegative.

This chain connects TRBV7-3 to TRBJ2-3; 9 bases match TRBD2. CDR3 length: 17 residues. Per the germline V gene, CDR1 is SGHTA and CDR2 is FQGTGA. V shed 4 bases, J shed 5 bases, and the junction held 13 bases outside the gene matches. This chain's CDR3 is CASSSSGAGGPRDTQYF. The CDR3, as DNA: TGTGCCAGCAGCTCAAGTGGGGCGGGAGGGCCGAGAGATACGCAGTATTTT. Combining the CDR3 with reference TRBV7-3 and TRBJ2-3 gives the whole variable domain GAGVSQTPSNKVTEKGKYVELRCDPISGHTALYWYRQSLGQGPEFLIYFQGTGAADDSGLPNDRFFAVRPEGSVSTLKIQRTERGDSAVYLCASSSSGAGGPRDTQYFGPGTRLTVL.

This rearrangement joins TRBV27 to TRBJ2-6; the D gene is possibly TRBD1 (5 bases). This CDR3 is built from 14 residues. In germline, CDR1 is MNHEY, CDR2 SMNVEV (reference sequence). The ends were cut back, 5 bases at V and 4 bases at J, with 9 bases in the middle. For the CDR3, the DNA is TGTGCCAGCAGTCAGGGTACGGGGGCCAACGTCCTGACTTTC. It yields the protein CASSQGTGANVLTF.

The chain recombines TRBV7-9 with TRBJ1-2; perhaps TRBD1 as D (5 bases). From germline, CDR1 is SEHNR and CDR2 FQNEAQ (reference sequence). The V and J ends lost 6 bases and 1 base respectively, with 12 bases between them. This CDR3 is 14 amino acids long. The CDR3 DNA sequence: TGTGCCAGCAGTCCTCAGGGAAATAACTATGGCTACACCTTC. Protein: CASSPQGNNYGYTF.

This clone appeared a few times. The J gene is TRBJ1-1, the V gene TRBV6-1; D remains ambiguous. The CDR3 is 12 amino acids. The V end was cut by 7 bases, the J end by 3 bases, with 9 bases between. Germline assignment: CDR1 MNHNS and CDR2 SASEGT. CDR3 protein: CASTGWDTEAFF. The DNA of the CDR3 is TGTGCCAGCACGGGATGGGACACTGAAGCTTTCTTT.

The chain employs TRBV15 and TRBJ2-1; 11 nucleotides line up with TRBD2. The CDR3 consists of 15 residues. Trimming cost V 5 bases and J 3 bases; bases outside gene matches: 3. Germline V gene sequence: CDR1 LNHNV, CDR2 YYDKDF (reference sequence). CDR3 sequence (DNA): TGTGCCACCAGCGGTAGCGGGAGGGACTACAATGAGCAGTTCTTC. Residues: CATSGSGRDYNEQFF.

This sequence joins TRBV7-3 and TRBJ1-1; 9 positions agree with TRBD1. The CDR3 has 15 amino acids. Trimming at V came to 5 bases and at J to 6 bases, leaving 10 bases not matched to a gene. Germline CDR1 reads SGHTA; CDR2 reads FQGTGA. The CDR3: CASSTSGTGKAEAFF. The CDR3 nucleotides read TGTGCCAGCAGCACCTCCGGGACAGGGAAGGCTGAAGCTTTCTTT.

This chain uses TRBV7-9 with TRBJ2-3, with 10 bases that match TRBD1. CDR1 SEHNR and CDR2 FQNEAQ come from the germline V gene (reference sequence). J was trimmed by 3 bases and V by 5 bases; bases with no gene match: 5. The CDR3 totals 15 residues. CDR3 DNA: TGTGCCAGCAGCCGGGACAGGGGACGAACAGATACGCAGTATTTT. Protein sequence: CASSRDRGRTDTQYF. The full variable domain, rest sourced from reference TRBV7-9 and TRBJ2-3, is DTGVSQNPRHKITKRGQNVTFRCDPISEHNRLYWYRQTLGQGPEFLTYFQNEAQLEKSRLLSDRFSAERPKGSFSTLEIQRTEQGDSAMYLCASSRDRGRTDTQYFGPGTRLTVL.

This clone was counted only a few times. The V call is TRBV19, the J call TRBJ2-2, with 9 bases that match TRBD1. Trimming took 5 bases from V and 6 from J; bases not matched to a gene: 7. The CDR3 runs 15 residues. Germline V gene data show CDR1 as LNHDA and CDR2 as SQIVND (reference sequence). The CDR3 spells CASSSGTGLSGELFF. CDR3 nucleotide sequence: TGTGCCAGTAGTTCAGGGACAGGGTTGTCCGGGGAGCTGTTTTTT.

CDR3 DNA: TGTGCCAGCAGTGGCGACCAGACAGGGCTTATTAATTCACCCCTCCACTTT. Protein sequence: CASSGDQTGLINSPLHF. This rearrangement joins TRBV6-1 to TRBJ1-6; TRBD1 matches at 7 bases. Germline trimming cut 4 bases from V and 6 bases from J; bases unmatched to any gene: 12. The CDR3 totals 17 residues. CDR1 is MNHNS and CDR2 is SASEGT in the germline V gene.

The DNA for the CDR3 is TGTGCCAGCAGTCTGGGACAGGGGGGAAATTCACCCCTCCACTTT. This translates into CASSLGQGGNSPLHF. The chain has TRBV27 and TRBJ1-6, with TRBD1 matching over 11 bases. The CDR3 is 15 residues long. V gave up 5 bases and J gave up 7 bases; unmatched junction bases: 4. Germline V gene lookup returns CDR1 MNHEY and CDR2 SMNVEV (reference sequence).

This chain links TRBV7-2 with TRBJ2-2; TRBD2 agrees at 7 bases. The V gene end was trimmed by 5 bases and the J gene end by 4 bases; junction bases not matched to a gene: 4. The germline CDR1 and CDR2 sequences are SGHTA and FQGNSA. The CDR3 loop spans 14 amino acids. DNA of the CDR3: TGTGCCAGCAGCACGCAGCGGGGCACCGGGGAGCTGTTTTTT. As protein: CASSTQRGTGELFF.

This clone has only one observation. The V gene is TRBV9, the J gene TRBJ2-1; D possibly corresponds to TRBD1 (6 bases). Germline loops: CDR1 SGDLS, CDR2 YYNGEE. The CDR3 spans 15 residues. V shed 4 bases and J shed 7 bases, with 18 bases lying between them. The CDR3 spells CASSFGTTKGNEQFF. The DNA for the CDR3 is TGTGCCAGCAGCTTCGGGACAACAAAAGGGAATGAGCAGTTCTTC.

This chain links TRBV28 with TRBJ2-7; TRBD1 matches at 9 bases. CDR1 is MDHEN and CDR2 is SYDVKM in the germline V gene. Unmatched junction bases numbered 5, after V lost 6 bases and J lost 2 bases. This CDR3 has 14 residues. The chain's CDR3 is CASRDRDRAYEQYF. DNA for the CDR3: TGTGCCAGCAGGGACCGGGACAGGGCCTACGAGCAGTACTTC. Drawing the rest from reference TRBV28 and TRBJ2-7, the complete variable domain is DVKVTQSSRYLVKRTGEKVFLECVQDMDHENMFWYRQDPGLGLRLIYFSYDVKMKEKGDIPEGYSVSREKKERFSLILESASTNQTSMYLCASRDRDRAYEQYFGPGTRLTVT.

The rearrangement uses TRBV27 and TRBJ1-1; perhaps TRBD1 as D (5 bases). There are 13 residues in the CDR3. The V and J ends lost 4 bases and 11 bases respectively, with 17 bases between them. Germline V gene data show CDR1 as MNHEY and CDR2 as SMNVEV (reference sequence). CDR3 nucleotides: TGTGCCAGCAGTTCCGGGACTTCTAGGAGGGCTTTCTTT. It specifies CASSSGTSRRAFF.

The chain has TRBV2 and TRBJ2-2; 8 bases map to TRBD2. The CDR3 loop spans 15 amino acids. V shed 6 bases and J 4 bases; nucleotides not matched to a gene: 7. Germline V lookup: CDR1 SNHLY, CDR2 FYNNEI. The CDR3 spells CASRREGQGTGELFF. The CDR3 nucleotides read TGTGCCAGCAGACGGGAGGGCCAGGGCACCGGGGAGCTGTTTTTT.

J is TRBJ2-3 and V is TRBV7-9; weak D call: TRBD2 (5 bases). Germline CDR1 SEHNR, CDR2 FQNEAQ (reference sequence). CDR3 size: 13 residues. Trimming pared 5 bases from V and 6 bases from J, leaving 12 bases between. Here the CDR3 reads CASSIGLADTQYF. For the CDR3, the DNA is TGTGCCAGCAGCATAGGGTTAGCGGATACGCAGTATTTT.

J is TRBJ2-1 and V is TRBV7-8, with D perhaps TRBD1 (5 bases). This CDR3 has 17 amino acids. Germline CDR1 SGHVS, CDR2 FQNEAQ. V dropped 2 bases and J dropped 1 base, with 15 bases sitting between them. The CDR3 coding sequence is TGTGCCAGCAGCTTAAATAGGGCGGCAGGGTCCTACAATGAGCAGTTCTTC. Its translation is CASSLNRAAGSYNEQFF.

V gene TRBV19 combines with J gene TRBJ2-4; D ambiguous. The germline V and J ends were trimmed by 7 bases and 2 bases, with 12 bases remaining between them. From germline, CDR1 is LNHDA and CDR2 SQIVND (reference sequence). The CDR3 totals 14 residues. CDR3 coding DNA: TGTGCCAGTAAACCCCCTAGTTCCAAAAACATTCAGTACTTC. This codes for CASKPPSSKNIQYF.

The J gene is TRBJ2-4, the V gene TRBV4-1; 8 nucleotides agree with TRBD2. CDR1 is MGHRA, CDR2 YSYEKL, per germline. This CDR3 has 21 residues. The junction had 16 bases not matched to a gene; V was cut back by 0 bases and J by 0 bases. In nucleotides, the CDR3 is TGCGCCAGCAGCCAAGATCGTTTCGGGCGGGGGGCCGGCTTAGCCAAAAACATTCAGTACTTC. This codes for CASSQDRFGRGAGLAKNIQYF.

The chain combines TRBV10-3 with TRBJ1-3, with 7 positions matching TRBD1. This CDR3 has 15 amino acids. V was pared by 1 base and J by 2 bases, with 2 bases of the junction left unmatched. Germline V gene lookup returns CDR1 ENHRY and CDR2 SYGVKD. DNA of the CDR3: TGTGCCATCAGTGAGTTCCAGGGGGCTGGAAACACCATATATTTT. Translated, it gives CAISEFQGAGNTIYF.

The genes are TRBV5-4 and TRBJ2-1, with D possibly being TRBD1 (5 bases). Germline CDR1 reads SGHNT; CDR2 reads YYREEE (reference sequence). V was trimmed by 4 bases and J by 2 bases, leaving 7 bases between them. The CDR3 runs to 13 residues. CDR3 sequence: CASSGATYNEQFF. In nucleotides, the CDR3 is TGTGCCAGCAGCGGGGCAACCTACAATGAGCAGTTCTTC.

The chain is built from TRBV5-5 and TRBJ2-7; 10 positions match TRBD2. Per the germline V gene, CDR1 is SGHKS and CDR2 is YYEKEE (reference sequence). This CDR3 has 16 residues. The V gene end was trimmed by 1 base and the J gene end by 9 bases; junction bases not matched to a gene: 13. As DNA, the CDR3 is TGTGCCAGCAGCTTGACCTCTAGCGGGAGATTTTCCGGGCAGTACTTC. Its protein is CASSLTSSGRFSGQYF.

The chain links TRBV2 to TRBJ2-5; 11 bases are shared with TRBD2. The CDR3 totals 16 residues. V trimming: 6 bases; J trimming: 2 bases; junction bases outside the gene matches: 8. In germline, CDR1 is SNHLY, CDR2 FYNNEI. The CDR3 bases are TGTGCCAGCAGATTACGACTAGCGGGGAAACAAGAGACCCAGTACTTC. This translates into CASRLRLAGKQETQYF.

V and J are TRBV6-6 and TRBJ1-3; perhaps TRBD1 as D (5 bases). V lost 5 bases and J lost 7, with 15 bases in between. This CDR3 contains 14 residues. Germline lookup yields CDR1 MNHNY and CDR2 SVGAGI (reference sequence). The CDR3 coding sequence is TGTGCCAGCAGTGACCCAGGGATCGGGAACACCATATATTTT. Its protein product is CASSDPGIGNTIYF.

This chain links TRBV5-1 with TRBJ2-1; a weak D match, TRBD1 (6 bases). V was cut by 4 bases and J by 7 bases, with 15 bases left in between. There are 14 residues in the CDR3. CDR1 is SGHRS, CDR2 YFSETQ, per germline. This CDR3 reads CASSLPDSGNEQFF. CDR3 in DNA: TGCGCCAGCAGCCTCCCGGACAGTGGTAATGAGCAGTTCTTC.

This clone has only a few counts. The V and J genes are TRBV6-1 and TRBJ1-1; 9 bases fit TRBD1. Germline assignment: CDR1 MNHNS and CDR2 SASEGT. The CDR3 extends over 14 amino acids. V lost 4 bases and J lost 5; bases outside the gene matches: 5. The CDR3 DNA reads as TGTGCCAGCAGTGTTGCGACAGGGGGGACTGAAGCTTTCTTT. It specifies CASSVATGGTEAFF.

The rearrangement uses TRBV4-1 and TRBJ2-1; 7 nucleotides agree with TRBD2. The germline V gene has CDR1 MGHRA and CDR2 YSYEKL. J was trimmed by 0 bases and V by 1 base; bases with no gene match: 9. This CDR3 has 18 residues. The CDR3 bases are TGCGCCAGCAGCCAAGCCCTTAAGGGAGGGGCCTCCTACAATGAGCAGTTCTTC. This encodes CASSQALKGGASYNEQFF.